This TCR beta chain was captured in a study of Graves' ophthalmopathy and Graves' hyperthyroidism. Study observations and caveats: Sensitivity reached over 85% and specificity almost 83% for a 13-signature model separating ophthalmopathy from stable hyperthyroidism.

Worth noting for this clonotype: As yet, its antigen is unknown.

Ophthalmopathy in the donors was of moderate-to-severe activity, with CAS ≥3, NOSPECS ≥4 and duration under 3 months. Orbital computed tomography and thyroid ultrasound, along with TRAb, serum thyroxine and clinical symptoms, underpinned diagnosis. The CDR3 totals 14 residues. Per germline, CDR1 LNHNV and CDR2 YYDKDF (reference sequence). V gave up 3 bases and J gave up 4 bases, with 12 bases separating them. Transcripts of RNA were the source for amplifying TCR beta CDR3 regions. The first round was an RT-PCR with HTBI primers, and the second round was a multiplex PCR. TCRdb re-analysed the multiplex PCR reads in MiXCR, keeping a single row per CDR3 protein. Of roughly 500,000 distinct CDR3 sequences listed, approximately 14% are singletons.

The chain uses TRBV15 and TRBJ1-1; tentatively, D is TRBD1 (6 bases). The TCR originated in a woman in her 30s with Graves' ophthalmopathy. Sequences were obtained from blood. The CDR3 sequence: CATSRDPGATEAFF. Written as DNA, the CDR3 is TGTGCCACCAGCAGGGACCCAGGGGCCACTGAAGCTTTCTTT.